The 10 T cell receptor beta chains listed next were all sequenced from one sample in a study of blood T cell repertoires in COVID-19. TCRdb's table, derived via immunoSEQ multiplex PCR, lists solely in-frame clones and lacks some. The sample has about 250,000 clones, 85% to 90% seen once. Sequences were obtained from PBMCs or T cells enriched from blood (not recorded which). The receptors come from a woman aged 30 to 39 with acute COVID-19.

The rearrangement joins TRBV19 to TRBJ1-2, with a tentative D call TRBD1 (5 bases). The V and J ends lost 5 bases and 5 bases respectively, with 18 bases between them. Germline V CDR1 and CDR2: LNHDA, SQIVND (reference sequence). This CDR3 has 15 residues. CDR3 region: CASSARGDSYYGYTF. CDR3 bases: TGTGCCAGTAGTGCCCGAGGGGACTCCTATTATGGCTACACCTTC. Filled out from reference TRBV19 and TRBJ1-2, the complete variable domain reads DGGITQSPKYLFRKEGQNVTLSCEQNLNHDAMYWYRQDPGQGLRLIYYSQIVNDFQKGDIAEGYSVSREKKESFPLTVTSAQKNPTAFYLCASSARGDSYYGYTFGSGTRLTVV.

This chain joins TRBV7-3 and TRBJ1-1; D remains unclear. V lost 5 bases and J 1 base, leaving 8 bases between the germline ends. Germline CDR1 and CDR2: SGHTA and FQGTGA. This CDR3 comprises 13 residues. The CDR3 spells CASSKQENTEAFF. CDR3 bases: TGTGCCAGCAGCAAACAAGAGAACACTGAAGCTTTCTTT.

The chain links TRBV6-2 or TRBV6-3 to TRBJ1-2; maybe TRBD1 (6 bases). The CDR3 spans 14 residues. With 2 bases removed from V and 6 bases from J, the gap between germline ends came to 13 bases. Germline CDR1 and CDR2: MNHEY and SVGEGT. CDR3 protein: CASSYMQGRDGYTF. For the CDR3, the DNA is TGTGCCAGCAGTTACATGCAGGGGCGGGATGGCTACACCTTC.

The chain couples TRBV19 to TRBJ2-7; 8 nucleotides line up with TRBD1. This CDR3 has 13 residues. Unmatched junction bases numbered 4, after V lost 4 bases and J lost 5 bases. Germline CDR1 is LNHDA and CDR2 is SQIVND (reference sequence). The CDR3: CASSTTGAHEQYF. The CDR3 nucleotides read TGTGCCAGTAGTACGACAGGGGCCCACGAGCAGTACTTC.

DNA of the CDR3: TGTGCCAGCAGCTTCATCCGGGAGAACTTGATTGGCACCATATATTTT. This translates into CASSFIRENLIGTIYF. V and J are TRBV13 and TRBJ1-3, with D uncertain. The CDR3 covers 16 residues. V was clipped by 3 bases and J by 9 bases, with 21 bases between them. The germline V gene has CDR1 PRHDT and CDR2 FYEKMQ (reference sequence).

The J gene is TRBJ1-4, the V gene TRBV30, with D tentatively TRBD1 (6 bases). CDR1 GTSNPN and CDR2 SVGIG come from the germline V gene (reference sequence). The CDR3 runs 14 residues. V dropped 4 bases and J dropped 7 bases, with 16 bases sitting between them. The CDR3 nucleotides are TGTGCCTGGACTGGCGAACAGGGAAGTGAAAAACTGTTTTTT. Translation gives CAWTGEQGSEKLFF.

The rearrangement links TRBV7-2 to TRBJ1-3; D unclear. Germline V CDR1 and CDR2: SGHTA, FQGNSA. Trimming pared 5 bases from V and 0 bases from J, leaving 14 bases between. This CDR3 region has 16 residues. The CDR3 region has the DNA TGTGCCAGCAGCCTAGGAGTAATGGTCTCTGGAAACACCATATATTTT. Encoded protein: CASSLGVMVSGNTIYF.

The rearrangement joins TRBV5-1 to TRBJ2-7; 10 bases are a match to TRBD2. V lost 3 bases to trimming and J lost 2 bases; unmatched junction nucleotides: 8. This CDR3 is built from 16 residues. Germline V gene sequence: CDR1 SGHRS, CDR2 YFSETQ. The CDR3 loop is CASSWLLAGTPYEQYF. For the CDR3, the DNA is TGCGCCAGCAGCTGGTTACTAGCGGGGACTCCCTACGAGCAGTACTTC. Variable domain in full (rest from reference TRBV5-1 and TRBJ2-7): KAGVTQTPRYLIKTRGQQVTLSCSPISGHRSVSWYQQTPGQGLQFLFEYFSETQRNKGNFPGRFSGRQFSNSRSEMNVSTLELGDSALYLCASSWLLAGTPYEQYFGPGTRLTVT.

The chain recombines TRBV7-9 with TRBJ1-4, with no clear D. The CDR3 extends over 14 amino acids. The germline gives CDR1 SEHNR, CDR2 FQNEAQ (reference sequence). V lost 1 base, J lost 5 bases, and 8 bases lay in between. DNA for the CDR3: TGTGCCAGCAGCTTAGGGCAGGAAAATGAAAAACTGTTTTTT. Its protein product is CASSLGQENEKLFF.

The chain is built from TRBV24-1 and TRBJ2-1, with 8 bases matching TRBD2. CDR3 length: 17 amino acids. Germline assignment: CDR1 KGHDR and CDR2 SFDVKD. V was clipped by 4 bases and J by 6 bases; unmatched bases: 13. Written as DNA, the CDR3 is TGTGCCACCAGTGACCCCGCGGGGGGAATCGGGAGCAATGAGCAGTTCTTC. This gives the protein CATSDPAGGIGSNEQFF.